The rows below give T cell receptor beta chains drawn from one sample of a study of T cell repertoires in cytomegalovirus infection. TCRdb analysed the reads with MiXCR anew, one entry per CDR3 protein. The sample shows approximately 500,000 distinct CDR3 sequences, 25% to 35% of them seen only once. Antigens for these TCRs are unknown. The material was cultured PBMCs, obtained from culture after CMV antigen stimulation. These receptors all stem from a human donor in good health (CMV status not recorded). Some clones in this sample may be carry-over from other donors' samples. CDR3s include the opening cysteine and the closing phenylalanine or tryptophan. The D gene is left open where the match is weak.

D | V | CDR3
- | TRBV7-2 | CASSFRQIQETQYF
TRBD2 | TRBV6-2/TRBV6-3 | CASLPSGHNEQFF
- | TRBV7-2 | CASSPMPVSTGSQQFF
TRBD1 | TRBV6-8 | CASSYSGTEQGDTQYF
TRBD2 | TRBV11-2 | CASRLSSGIGGEQFF
- | TRBV7-3 | CASSKTQPQHF
- | TRBV12-3/TRBV12-4 | CASRSRPSIRAFF
- | TRBV24-1 | CATSDFSNPYNEQFF
- | TRBV4-1 | CASSQDLSAAYEQYF
- | TRBV3-1 | CASSQGRGETQYF
- | TRBV12-5 | CASGTRPRADYEQYF
TRBD1 | TRBV24-1 | CATSDLDRARENEQFF
- | TRBV19 | CASSIRTGSYNEQFF
- | TRBV7-2 | CASSLRDTNYGYTF
TRBD1 | TRBV7-2 | CASSLWTGSTDTQYF
TRBD2 | TRBV4-3 | CASSQDSGSETQYF
TRBD1 | TRBV20-1 | CSASWDRNQPQHF
- | TRBV4-1 | CASSQVTEGGYTF
- | TRBV7-2 | CASSLLYREKTGELFF
- | TRBV30 | CAWFSGQSGNTIYF
TRBD2 | TRBV7-3 | CASSTFSGIGELFF
- | TRBV19 | CASSGRSQQFF
- | TRBV4-2 | CASSLPPGPMDRNTGELFF
- | TRBV7-9 | CASSLDGDNGLF
- | TRBV19 | CASSIPGRTGELFF
- | TRBV5-4 | CASSPPGATEAFF
TRBD1 | TRBV19 | CASSPRGEPQHF
- | TRBV10-3 | CAISFSGGNTEAFF
TRBD2 | TRBV7-9 | CASSLAGTSGSRDEQFF
TRBD2 | TRBV6-2/TRBV6-3 | CASSHRDYQNNEQFF
TRBD1 | TRBV7-9 | CASSEGQGAFDIQYF
- | TRBV5-1 | CASSLDRSGELFF
- | TRBV7-2 | CASSLGTGYNQPQHF
- | TRBV12-3/TRBV12-4 | CASSWASKETQYF
- | TRBV7-2 | CASSLVFSPEYF
TRBD2 | TRBV29-1 | CSVERGLADEQFF
TRBD1 | TRBV27 | CASSLRVRGSGGYTF
- | TRBV2 | CASSARVDNEQFF
- | TRBV7-2 | CASSLKSMSYEQYF
TRBD2 | TRBV6-2/TRBV6-3 | CASSYPLKKSSGRSTDTQYF
- | TRBV12-3/TRBV12-4 | CASSIGDLEKLFF
TRBD2 | TRBV27 | CASSFIPSGRAVNEQFF
- | TRBV24-1 | CATSGWTGELFF
TRBD1 | TRBV6-6 | CASSQQGAGTEAFF
TRBD1 | TRBV27 | CASKSRGSYEQYF
TRBD2 | TRBV7-2 | CASSEDGLAGPTDTQYF
- | TRBV7-2 | CASSLNFGGETQYF
TRBD2 | TRBV7-2 | CASSSNIVVAGAKETQYF
- | TRBV30 | CAWSPGGNYGYTF
TRBD1 | TRBV12-3/TRBV12-4 | CASRLRQGPSTEAFF
TRBD1 | TRBV7-9 | CASSFYRDRGPYEQYF
- | TRBV18 | CASSPPQGVEAFF
TRBD1 | TRBV7-8 | CASSLERWQGASYEQYF
TRBD2 | TRBV7-2 | CASRRASGSPGELFF
TRBD1 | TRBV7-3 | CASSLSPGGYEQYF
TRBD1 | TRBV11-2 | CASSLDGTGDQPQHF
- | TRBV15 | CATSRVRENTGELFF